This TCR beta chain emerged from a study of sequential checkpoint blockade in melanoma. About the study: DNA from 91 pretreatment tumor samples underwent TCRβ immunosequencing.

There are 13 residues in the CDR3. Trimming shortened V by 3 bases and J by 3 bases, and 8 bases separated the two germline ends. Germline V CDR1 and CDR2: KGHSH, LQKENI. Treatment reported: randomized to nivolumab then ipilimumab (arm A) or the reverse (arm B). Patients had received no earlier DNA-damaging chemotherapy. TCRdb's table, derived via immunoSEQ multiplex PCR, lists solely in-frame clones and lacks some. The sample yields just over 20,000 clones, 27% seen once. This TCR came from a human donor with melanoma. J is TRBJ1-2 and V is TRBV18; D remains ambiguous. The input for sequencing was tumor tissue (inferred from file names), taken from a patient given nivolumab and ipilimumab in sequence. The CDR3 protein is CASSPGKDYGYTF. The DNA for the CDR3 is TGTGCCAGCTCACCGGGGAAGGACTATGGCTACACCTTC.